The clone carrying this T cell receptor beta chain has just one count. Only in-frame clones appear in the TCRdb table, and some are missing; sequencing was by immunoSEQ multiplex PCR. Found here are roughly 75,000 clones, over 75% of them singletons; the top ten hold around 10%. The data belong to a study of blood T cell repertoires in COVID-19. V was trimmed by 5 bases and J by 8 bases, leaving 15 bases between them. Germline assignment: CDR1 LNHDA and CDR2 SQIVND (reference sequence). The CDR3 loop spans 14 amino acids. This sequence was found in a man aged 45-65 years with acute or convalescent COVID-19. The rearrangement joins TRBV19 to TRBJ1-4, with D uncertain. Input material: peripheral blood. CDR3 amino acids: CASSVGTAGEKLFF. CDR3 coding DNA: TGTGCCAGTAGTGTCGGAACGGCGGGGGAAAAACTGTTTTTT. The variable domain in full, with the rest retrieved from reference TRBV19 and TRBJ1-4, is DGGITQSPKYLFRKEGQNVTLSCEQNLNHDAMYWYRQDPGQGLRLIYYSQIVNDFQKGDIAEGYSVSREKKESFPLTVTSAQKNPTAFYLCASSVGTAGEKLFFGSGTQLSVL.